This T cell receptor beta chain was captured in a study of response to subunit inactivated influenza vaccine. Broader study findings: Researchers suggested that each seasonal influenza vaccination recruits few new T cells.

Using its own MiXCR run on the RT-PCR reads, TCRdb lists one record per CDR3 protein. The table has roughly 290,000 distinct CDR3 sequences, 20% to 25% seen once. A remark on this clonotype: What it binds is not known.

Germline CDR1 and CDR2: DFQATT and SNEGSKA (reference sequence). This CDR3 spans 14 amino acids. The source is a man aged 50 to 69 who received an inactivated influenza vaccine. The gene calls are TRBV20-1 and TRBJ2-3, with D possibly being TRBD2 (6 bases). This specimen consisted of PBMCs from blood, obtained about 20 months after vaccination. The CDR3: CTSGRETVTDTQYF. CDR3 bases: TGCACCTCCGGTCGGGAGACGGTCACAGATACGCAGTATTTT.